The 14 T cell receptor beta chains below come from one sample, sequenced in a study of T cells in Graves' hyperthyroidism and ophthalmopathy. The CDR3 regions of TCR beta were amplified from RNA transcripts. TCR CDR3 regions were first amplified by RT-PCR with HTBI primers. TCRdb re-called the multiplex PCR reads through MiXCR, storing one row per CDR3 protein. In the table there are more than 350,000 distinct CDR3 sequences, 15% of which are singletons. The sample consisted of blood. These receptors were collected from a woman between 25 and 40 years old with Graves' hyperthyroidism.

This clonotype was detected many times. The J gene is TRBJ2-1, the V gene TRBV6-2 or TRBV6-3, with no clear D. V dropped 7 bases and J dropped 0 bases, with 16 bases sitting between them. Germline V gives CDR1 MNHEY, CDR2 SVGEGT. The length of the CDR3 is 16 residues. CDR3 sequence: CASIADTLSSYNEQFF. CDR3 coding DNA: TGTGCCAGCATCGCTGACACCCTGAGCTCCTACAATGAGCAGTTCTTC.

The chain couples TRBV20-1 to TRBJ2-5; D not resolved. The CDR3 contains 15 residues. Trimming cost V 1 base and J 1 base, with 13 bases left between them. Germline assignment: CDR1 DFQATT and CDR2 SNEGSKA (reference sequence). The CDR3 region is CSARALKSAQETQYF. CDR3 coding DNA: TGCAGTGCTAGAGCCCTGAAAAGCGCCCAAGAGACCCAGTACTTC.

This clonotype appeared a few times. A much bigger clone sits one base away, suggesting this may be a read error. Because the CDR3 is missing its conserved closing phenylalanine or tryptophan, this is likely a read error. The V gene is TRBV12-5, the J gene TRBJ1-1; D not resolved. CDR3 length: 18 residues. Trimming took off 1 base at V and 0 bases at J, with 18 bases between the two ends. Germline values: CDR1 LGHNT, CDR2 FRNRAP. This CDR3 is CASGLALNPSTVNTEAFL. The CDR3 bases are TGTGCTAGTGGTTTGGCACTAAACCCATCGACCGTGAACACTGAAGCTTTCCTT.

The chain couples TRBV9 to TRBJ1-1; 7 positions match TRBD1. Germline values: CDR1 SGDLS, CDR2 YYNGEE. This CDR3 region has 13 residues. V lost 1 base to trimming and J lost 5 bases; unmatched junction nucleotides: 2. The chain's CDR3 is CASSVTGETEAFF. The CDR3 DNA reads TGTGCCAGCAGCGTAACAGGGGAGACTGAAGCTTTCTTT. Supplemented by reference TRBV9 and TRBJ1-1, the full variable domain reads DSGVTQTPKHLITATGQRVTLRCSPRSGDLSVYWYQQSLDQGLQFLIQYYNGEERAKGNILERFSAQQFPDLHSELNLSSLELGDSALYFCASSVTGETEAFFGQGTRLTVV.

The J gene is TRBJ2-1, the V gene TRBV7-9; TRBD2 matches at 11 bases. Germline CDR1 and CDR2: SEHNR and FQNEAQ (reference sequence). The V gene end was trimmed by 10 bases and the J gene end by 6 bases; junction bases not matched to a gene: 14. This CDR3 is built from 16 residues. Written as DNA, the CDR3 is TGTGCCAATGTAGCGGGAGGGGACTTTGGTTCCAATGAGCAGTTCTTC. As protein: CANVAGGDFGSNEQFF. Filled out from reference TRBV7-9 and TRBJ2-1, the complete variable domain reads DTGVSQNPRHKITKRGQNVTFRCDPISEHNRLYWYRQTLGQGPEFLTYFQNEAQLEKSRLLSDRFSAERPKGSFSTLEIQRTEQGDSAMYLCANVAGGDFGSNEQFFGPGTRLTVL.

This clonotype was recorded many times. The chain joins TRBV28 to TRBJ1-5; no reliable D call. This CDR3 comprises 14 residues. Germline-derived CDR1 and CDR2 are MDHEN and SYDVKM. V lost 4 bases and J 5 bases, leaving 12 bases between the germline ends. CDR3 nucleotide sequence: TGTGCCAGCAGTTCGAATGGGGAATATCAGCCCCAGCATTTT. Protein sequence: CASSSNGEYQPQHF.

The rearrangement links TRBV20-1 to TRBJ1-2, with D perhaps TRBD1 (5 bases). V lost 3 bases to trimming and J lost 5 bases, with 10 bases between them. Per the germline V gene, CDR1 is DFQATT and CDR2 is SNEGSKA (reference sequence). This CDR3 region has 12 residues. CDR3 sequence (DNA): TGCAGTGCTAGGTCGGGGGGGTATGGCTACACCTTC. This sequence encodes CSARSGGYGYTF.

The rearrangement uses TRBV20-1 and TRBJ1-1, with D unclear. Trimming removed 7 bases from V and 2 bases from J, with 8 bases in between. Germline V gene lookup returns CDR1 DFQATT and CDR2 SNEGSKA (reference sequence). The CDR3 runs 11 residues. The CDR3 loop is CSGPLNTEAFF. The CDR3 DNA reads TGCAGTGGTCCGTTAAACACTGAAGCTTTCTTT.

About this clonotype: A much bigger clone sits one base away, suggesting this may be a read error. The chain joins TRBV30 to TRBJ1-1; possible D gene TRBD1, 5 bases. CDR1 is GTSNPN, CDR2 SVGIG, per germline (reference sequence). This CDR3 is built from 13 residues. V lost 3 bases and J lost 3, with 11 bases in between. In nucleotides, the CDR3 is TGTGCCTGGAGCGACGGGGGGTACACTGAAGCTTTCTTT. Amino acids: CAWSDGGYTEAFF.

This clonotype appeared a few times. DNA for the CDR3: TGTGCCAGCAGTCCGCAGGGTTTGGACAATTCACCCCTCCACTTT. The encoded protein is CASSPQGLDNSPLHF. The V gene is TRBV28, the J gene TRBJ1-6, with D possibly TRBD1 on 5 matching bases. This CDR3 has 15 amino acids. Germline values: CDR1 MDHEN, CDR2 SYDVKM. Between the trimmed V and J ends, which lost 5 bases and 7 bases, there was a span of 15 bases.

This clonotype showed up many times. The J gene is TRBJ1-1, the V gene TRBV3-1, with 8 bases fitting TRBD1. The CDR3 has 15 amino acids. In germline, CDR1 is LGHDT, CDR2 YNNKEL (reference sequence). With 1 base clipped from V and 4 bases from J, the junction kept 5 bases outside the gene matches. The CDR3 coding sequence is TGTGCCAGCAGCCAAGTCGGGACAGGTGGCACTGAAGCTTTCTTT. It encodes CASSQVGTGGTEAFF.

Ten or more counts support this clonotype. The chain recombines TRBV12-3 or TRBV12-4 with TRBJ1-5; D not certain. Trimming pared 6 bases from V and 1 base from J, leaving 13 bases between. The CDR3 sequence is 15 residues long. The CDR3: CASREGLQSNQPQHF. CDR3 DNA sequence: TGTGCCAGCAGGGAAGGATTACAGAGCAATCAGCCCCAGCATTTT.

This chain uses TRBV24-1 with TRBJ2-2; TRBD2 matches 7 bases. Germline CDR1 KGHDR, CDR2 SFDVKD. V trimming: 0 bases; J trimming: 4 bases; junction bases outside the gene matches: 4. This CDR3 region has 16 residues. CDR3 loop: CATSDLLPGGTGELFF. The CDR3, as DNA: TGTGCCACCAGTGATTTGCTTCCGGGGGGCACCGGGGAGCTGTTTTTT.

This clonotype has only a few counts. CDR3 in amino acids: CASSQFGGRREYNEQFF. The CDR3 region has the DNA TGTGCCAGCAGCCAATTCGGTGGGAGGCGAGAATACAATGAGCAGTTCTTC. V gene TRBV14 combines with J gene TRBJ2-1; perhaps TRBD2 as D (6 bases). This CDR3 spans 17 amino acids. Germline-derived CDR1 and CDR2 are SGHDN and FVKESK. V shed 2 bases and J shed 4 bases, with 18 bases lying between them.